This is a list of T cell receptor beta chains from one sample in a study of siplizumab effects on memory and regulatory T cells. Assay: immunoSEQ multiplex PCR; the TCRdb copy retains only in-frame clones and omits some. Of fewer than 120,000 clones in the sample, 80% to 95% were seen once. Sample: CD4+ T cells sorted from blood. These receptors were taken from a human donor in good health. Both conserved end residues are part of each CDR3. D genes are given only for firm matches. Only part of the rows carry a size: once, few, many, or a class if the clone is expanded.

J gene: TRBJ2-5; clone size: -; V gene: TRBV19; D gene: TRBD2; CDR3 protein: CASSEPGGPTRETQYF; CDR3 DNA: TGTGCCAGTAGCGAACCGGGGGGACCGACTCGAGAGACCCAGTACTTC
J gene: TRBJ1-5; clone size: -; V gene: TRBV29-1; D gene: TRBD1; CDR3 protein: CSVAGGSNQPQHF; CDR3 DNA: TGCAGCGTTGCAGGGGGCTCCAATCAGCCCCAGCATTTT
J gene: TRBJ1-6; clone size: -; V gene: TRBV6-5; D gene: -; CDR3 protein: CASSYSIGTPLHF; CDR3 DNA: TGTGCCAGCAGTTACTCAATAGGGACGCCCCTCCACTTT
J gene: TRBJ2-5; clone size: once; V gene: TRBV6-1; D gene: -; CDR3 protein: CASRGKRLGQETQYF; CDR3 DNA: TGTGCCAGCAGGGGAAAAAGATTGGGCCAAGAGACCCAGTACTTC
J gene: TRBJ1-1; clone size: -; V gene: TRBV10-1; D gene: TRBD1; CDR3 protein: CASSPRRDRDEAFF; CDR3 DNA: TGCGCCAGCAGTCCCCGTCGGGACAGGGATGAAGCTTTCTTT
J gene: TRBJ2-5; clone size: -; V gene: TRBV4-1; D gene: -; CDR3 protein: CASSQEMQGRTQYF; CDR3 DNA: TGCGCCAGCAGCCAAGAGATGCAGGGTAGGACCCAGTACTTC
J gene: TRBJ1-1; clone size: -; V gene: TRBV28; D gene: -; CDR3 protein: CASSTQGTEAFF; CDR3 DNA: TGTGCCAGCAGTACGCAAGGGACTGAAGCTTTCTTT
J gene: TRBJ2-1; clone size: -; V gene: TRBV2; D gene: TRBD1; CDR3 protein: CASREGQGVRDEQFF; CDR3 DNA: TGTGCCAGCAGAGAGGGACAGGGAGTTCGGGATGAGCAGTTCTTC
J gene: TRBJ1-1; clone size: -; V gene: TRBV29-1; D gene: TRBD1; CDR3 protein: CSAGTGMNTEAFF; CDR3 DNA: TGCAGCGCCGGGACAGGGATGAACACTGAAGCTTTCTTT
J gene: TRBJ2-3; clone size: once; V gene: TRBV6-5; D gene: -; CDR3 protein: CASSYSGVTDTQYF; CDR3 DNA: TGTGCCAGCAGTTACTCTGGGGTCACAGATACGCAGTATTTT
J gene: TRBJ2-5; clone size: -; V gene: TRBV7-2; D gene: -; CDR3 protein: CASSLGGASGETQYF; CDR3 DNA: TGTGCCAGCAGCTTAGGGGGGGCTAGCGGAGAGACCCAGTACTTC
J gene: TRBJ2-7; clone size: -; V gene: TRBV5-1; D gene: -; CDR3 protein: CASSAGQPGTNEQYF; CDR3 DNA: TGCGCCAGCAGCGCCGGACAGCCGGGAACTAACGAGCAGTACTTC
J gene: TRBJ1-4; clone size: -; V gene: TRBV12-5; D gene: -; CDR3 protein: CASGLEGGHGNEKLFF; CDR3 DNA: TGTGCTAGTGGTTTGGAAGGGGGACATGGTAATGAAAAACTGTTTTTT
J gene: TRBJ2-3; clone size: -; V gene: TRBV25-1; D gene: -; CDR3 protein: CASSRDFTDTQYF; CDR3 DNA: TGTGCCAGCAGCCGGGACTTCACAGATACGCAGTATTTT
J gene: TRBJ1-3; clone size: -; V gene: TRBV28; D gene: -; CDR3 protein: CASSPPKGASIYF; CDR3 DNA: TGTGCCAGCAGTCCCCCGAAGGGAGCGAGCATATATTTT
J gene: TRBJ1-2; clone size: -; V gene: TRBV19; D gene: -; CDR3 protein: CASSYGPGNYGYTF; CDR3 DNA: TGTGCCAGTAGTTACGGGCCCGGGAACTATGGCTACACCTTC
J gene: TRBJ1-2; clone size: -; V gene: TRBV25-1; D gene: -; CDR3 protein: CASGAPWGYYGYTF; CDR3 DNA: TGTGCCAGCGGCGCTCCCTGGGGGTACTATGGCTACACCTTC
J gene: TRBJ1-2; clone size: -; V gene: TRBV18; D gene: -; CDR3 protein: CASSEDSIYGYTF; CDR3 DNA: TGTGCCAGCTCCGAGGATAGCATCTATGGCTACACCTTC
J gene: TRBJ2-7; clone size: once; V gene: TRBV6-1; D gene: -; CDR3 protein: CASSSARILGVEQYF; CDR3 DNA: TGTGCCAGCAGTTCCGCGCGAATACTAGGGGTCGAGCAGTACTTC
J gene: TRBJ2-5; clone size: once; V gene: TRBV5-4; D gene: -; CDR3 protein: CASSLKEMEETQYF; CDR3 DNA: TGTGCCAGCTCTCTTAAGGAGATGGAAGAGACCCAGTACTTC
J gene: TRBJ1-6; clone size: once; V gene: TRBV2; D gene: TRBD1; CDR3 protein: CASSGGTGYLNSPLHF; CDR3 DNA: TGTGCCAGCAGTGGCGGGACAGGGTATCTTAATTCACCCCTCCACTTT
J gene: TRBJ2-1; clone size: -; V gene: TRBV5-1; D gene: TRBD2; CDR3 protein: CASSLLAGGPGEQFF; CDR3 DNA: TGCGCCAGCAGCTTGTTAGCGGGGGGGCCGGGGGAGCAGTTCTTC
J gene: TRBJ1-6; clone size: -; V gene: TRBV25-1; D gene: -; CDR3 protein: CASSEFAGIYNSPLHF; CDR3 DNA: TGTGCCAGCAGTGAATTCGCGGGAATCTATAATTCACCCCTCCACTTT
J gene: TRBJ2-7; clone size: -; V gene: TRBV18; D gene: TRBD2; CDR3 protein: CASSPVSGRSPYEQYF; CDR3 DNA: TGTGCCAGCTCACCAGTTAGCGGGAGATCCCCCTACGAGCAGTACTTC
J gene: TRBJ2-7; clone size: once; V gene: TRBV9; D gene: TRBD2; CDR3 protein: CASSVGISAGDASYEQYF; CDR3 DNA: TGTGCCAGCAGCGTAGGAATTTCGGCGGGAGATGCATCCTACGAGCAGTACTTC
J gene: TRBJ1-6; clone size: -; V gene: TRBV27; D gene: -; CDR3 protein: CASSEYGTKDSPLHF; CDR3 DNA: TGTGCCAGCAGCGAATACGGGACGAAGGATTCACCCCTCCACTTT
J gene: TRBJ2-5; clone size: -; V gene: TRBV11-2; D gene: -; CDR3 protein: CASSPERQETQYF; CDR3 DNA: TGTGCCAGCAGCCCCGAGAGACAAGAGACCCAGTACTTC
J gene: TRBJ1-2; clone size: -; V gene: TRBV5-4; D gene: TRBD1; CDR3 protein: CASSLGGRGNYGYTF; CDR3 DNA: TGTGCCAGCAGCTTGGGGGGCAGGGGGAACTATGGCTACACCTTC
J gene: TRBJ2-5; clone size: -; V gene: TRBV5-1; D gene: TRBD2; CDR3 protein: CASSLGLYPAGGPQETQYF; CDR3 DNA: TGCGCCAGCAGCTTGGGTTTGTATCCAGCGGGGGGTCCCCAGGAGACCCAGTACTTC
J gene: TRBJ2-2; clone size: once; V gene: TRBV25-1; D gene: TRBD1; CDR3 protein: CASGNGQGAYTGELFF; CDR3 DNA: TGTGCCAGTGGTAATGGACAGGGGGCTTACACCGGGGAGCTGTTTTTT
J gene: TRBJ2-7; clone size: -; V gene: TRBV28; D gene: -; CDR3 protein: CASSAGPSYEQYF; CDR3 DNA: TGTGCCAGCAGCGCAGGGCCATCCTACGAGCAGTACTTC
J gene: TRBJ2-2; clone size: -; V gene: TRBV4-1; D gene: -; CDR3 protein: CASSPEQLGELFF; CDR3 DNA: TGCGCCAGCAGCCCCGAGCAGCTCGGGGAGCTGTTTTTT
J gene: TRBJ2-4; clone size: few; V gene: TRBV30; D gene: TRBD1; CDR3 protein: CAWSVKGTALDQYF; CDR3 DNA: TGTGCCTGGAGTGTAAAGGGGACAGCCTTGGATCAGTACTTC
J gene: TRBJ2-7; clone size: -; V gene: TRBV9; D gene: TRBD2; CDR3 protein: CASSVEGTSGMQYF; CDR3 DNA: TGTGCCAGCAGCGTAGAAGGGACTAGCGGAATGCAGTACTTC
J gene: TRBJ2-5; clone size: -; V gene: TRBV29-1; D gene: TRBD2; CDR3 protein: CSVGAGEPPGTQYF; CDR3 DNA: TGCAGCGTTGGGGCGGGGGAGCCCCCAGGGACCCAGTACTTC
J gene: TRBJ2-4; clone size: -; V gene: TRBV11-2; D gene: TRBD2; CDR3 protein: CASSLLGLAGRFAKNIQYF; CDR3 DNA: TGTGCCAGCAGCTTATTAGGACTAGCGGGGAGGTTCGCCAAAAACATTCAGTACTTC
J gene: TRBJ1-1; clone size: -; V gene: TRBV15; D gene: -; CDR3 protein: CATSRNGRNTEAFF; CDR3 DNA: TGTGCCACCAGCAGAAACGGGAGGAACACTGAAGCTTTCTTT
J gene: TRBJ1-1; clone size: -; V gene: TRBV7-9; D gene: TRBD1; CDR3 protein: CASSLAGQKNTEAFF; CDR3 DNA: TGTGCCAGCAGCTTAGCGGGACAGAAAAACACTGAAGCTTTCTTT
J gene: TRBJ1-5; clone size: -; V gene: TRBV7-2; D gene: -; CDR3 protein: CASSPSGRNNQPQHF; CDR3 DNA: TGTGCCAGCAGCCCGAGTGGACGGAACAATCAGCCCCAGCATTTT
J gene: TRBJ2-5; clone size: -; V gene: TRBV5-3; D gene: -; CDR3 protein: CARSPGSLNRETQYF; CDR3 DNA: TGTGCCAGAAGCCCCGGGAGTCTCAACCGGGAGACCCAGTACTTC
J gene: TRBJ2-2; clone size: -; V gene: TRBV6-5; D gene: -; CDR3 protein: CASSYAGTANTGELFF; CDR3 DNA: TGTGCCAGCAGTTACGCCGGGACGGCGAACACCGGGGAGCTGTTTTTT
J gene: TRBJ2-7; clone size: -; V gene: TRBV11-2; D gene: -; CDR3 protein: CASSFHVFYEQYF; CDR3 DNA: TGTGCCAGCAGCTTCCATGTATTCTACGAGCAGTACTTC
J gene: TRBJ1-2; clone size: -; V gene: TRBV2; D gene: TRBD1; CDR3 protein: CASSPRGQGVEGYTF; CDR3 DNA: TGTGCCAGCAGCCCGAGGGGACAGGGTGTCGAGGGCTACACCTTC
J gene: TRBJ2-2; clone size: -; V gene: TRBV7-7; D gene: -; CDR3 protein: CASSQGTGELFF; CDR3 DNA: TGTGCTAGCAGTCAAGGGACCGGGGAGCTGTTTTTT
J gene: TRBJ2-7; clone size: -; V gene: TRBV10-3; D gene: TRBD1; CDR3 protein: CAISEDRGYEQYF; CDR3 DNA: TGTGCCATCAGTGAGGACAGGGGCTACGAGCAGTACTTC
J gene: TRBJ2-3; clone size: -; V gene: TRBV5-1; D gene: TRBD2; CDR3 protein: CASSLEGTSGGFTDTQYF; CDR3 DNA: TGCGCCAGCAGCTTGGAAGGGACTAGCGGGGGGTTCACAGATACGCAGTATTTT
J gene: TRBJ2-7; clone size: -; V gene: TRBV19; D gene: TRBD2; CDR3 protein: CASSKGTSGVYEQYF; CDR3 DNA: TGTGCCAGTAGTAAGGGGACTAGCGGGGTCTACGAGCAGTACTTC
J gene: TRBJ2-1; clone size: -; V gene: TRBV2; D gene: -; CDR3 protein: CASMEANEQFF; CDR3 DNA: TGTGCCAGCATGGAGGCCAATGAGCAGTTCTTC
J gene: TRBJ2-5; clone size: -; V gene: TRBV4-1; D gene: -; CDR3 protein: CASSRALSETQYF; CDR3 DNA: TGCGCCAGCAGCCGAGCCCTGTCGGAGACCCAGTACTTC
J gene: TRBJ2-1; clone size: once; V gene: TRBV10-3; D gene: -; CDR3 protein: CAISEPGPQALFF; CDR3 DNA: TGTGCCATCAGTGAGCCTGGGCCCCAGGCCCTGTTCTTC
J gene: TRBJ1-4; clone size: once; V gene: TRBV5-1; D gene: -; CDR3 protein: CASSLRGDEKLFF; CDR3 DNA: TGCGCCAGCAGTCTACGGGGTGATGAAAAACTGTTTTTT
J gene: TRBJ2-2; clone size: -; V gene: TRBV5-1; D gene: TRBD1; CDR3 protein: CASSFYRGEAPGELFF; CDR3 DNA: TGCGCCAGCAGCTTCTACAGGGGTGAAGCTCCCGGGGAGCTGTTTTTT